The 3 T cell receptor beta chains below all came from one sample that was sequenced in a study of blood T cells in healthy people across ages. Combining a sample-barcoded 5' primer with a J-beta primer mix, a second PCR ran for roughly 6 to 12 cycles. TCRdb reanalysed the 5' RACE reads using MiXCR and keeps one entry per CDR3 protein. Of 550,000 to 650,000 distinct CDR3 sequences listed, around 27% are singletons. This same sample was also part of a study on T cells of mothers and their children.

The specimen was blood. Receptor source: a boy younger than 10 in good health.

This clonotype has just a few counts. The V call is TRBV5-1, the J call TRBJ1-1, with 7 bases aligning to TRBD1. The CDR3 sequence is 14 residues long. Germline trimming cut 2 bases from V and 5 bases from J; bases unmatched to any gene: 6. Germline CDR1 is SGHRS and CDR2 is YFSETQ. CDR3 coding DNA: TGCGCCAGCAGCTTCTTCAGGGGGATTACTGAAGCTTTCTTT. Its protein product is CASSFFRGITEAFF.

This clonotype was detected a few times. CDR3 nucleotides: TGTGCCAGCGCGAATCCCTACGAGCAGTACTTC. This gives the protein CASANPYEQYF. This sequence joins TRBV6-2 or TRBV6-3 and TRBJ2-5; no firm D call. TRBJ2-7 explains the end of the DNA better; the J call may be wrong. This CDR3 spans 11 amino acids. Germline CDR1 and CDR2: MNHEY and SVGEGT.

This rearrangement joins TRBV6-5 to TRBJ2-1; possibly TRBD1 for D (5 bases). Matching the DNA end better, TRBJ2-5 makes the J call doubtful. The CDR3 totals 13 residues. Germline CDR1 MNHEY, CDR2 SVGAGI. CDR3 nucleotides: TGTGCCAGCACCCTAGGGGTCCAAGAGACCCAGTACTTC. It is translated as CASTLGVQETQYF.